One sample yielded the 18 T cell receptor beta chains listed below, sequenced in a study of vaccination and CD4 T cells after COVID-19. The antigens of these receptors remain unknown. Treatment here: roughly 10-day PBMC culture with coronavirus spike peptide pools or control peptides (ViraFEST assay). The study sequenced cultured CD4+ T cell DNA using the Oncomine TCR Beta short-read assay. One entry per CDR3 protein, called by TCRdb with MiXCR from the PCR reads. The sample has some 16,000 distinct CDR3 sequences, 52% seen once; the top ten hold roughly an eighth. The sequenced sample was CD4+ T cells from blood, cultured in vitro. The source is a human donor who had recovered from COVID-19.

V usage is TRBV11-3 and J usage is TRBJ2-2; D perhaps matches TRBD2 (5 bases). Germline CDR1 is SGHNT and CDR2 is YENEEA. Trimming cost V 1 base and J 6 bases, with 6 bases left between them. The CDR3 length is 13 residues. CDR3 in DNA: TGTGCCAGCAGCTTAGGGACTGCCGGGGAGCTGTTTTTT. It codes for CASSLGTAGELFF.

The table lists this clonotype with a few counts. The rearrangement links TRBV20-1 to TRBJ2-7, with D tentatively TRBD1 (6 bases). V lost 6 bases to trimming and J lost 5 bases, with 26 bases between them. The CDR3 extends over 16 amino acids. Germline CDR1 and CDR2: DFQATT and SNEGSKA (reference sequence). CDR3 nucleotide sequence: TGCAGTGCGGGCCAAGAGTCAGGGGTCAGGGGTGACGAGCAGTACTTC. As protein: CSAGQESGVRGDEQYF.

J is TRBJ1-2 and V is TRBV7-9; D is unclear. CDR3 size: 14 residues. V lost 5 bases, J lost 2 bases, and 12 bases lay in between. Germline V CDR1 and CDR2: SEHNR, FQNEAQ (reference sequence). CDR3 protein: CASSPDGVNYGYTF. The CDR3 DNA is TGTGCCAGCAGCCCCGACGGCGTGAACTATGGCTACACCTTC.

J is TRBJ1-1 and V is TRBV4-1, with 9 bases matching TRBD1. Per the germline V gene, CDR1 is MGHRA and CDR2 is YSYEKL. The CDR3 consists of 12 residues. The junction had 4 bases not matched to a gene; V was cut back by 4 bases and J by 10 bases. The CDR3 bases are TGCGCCAGCAGCCTCAGACAGGGGGGAGCTTTCTTT. Protein: CASSLRQGGAFF.

V usage is TRBV7-3 and J usage is TRBJ2-5; unclear D gene. Germline values: CDR1 SGHTA, CDR2 FQGTGA. The length of the CDR3 is 13 residues. The V end lost 5 bases, the J end lost 2 bases, and 9 bases lay between the germline ends. The CDR3 DNA follows: TGTGCCAGCAGCCTACGACGGCAAGAGACCCAGTACTTC. It encodes CASSLRRQETQYF.

The chain joins TRBV30 to TRBJ2-3, with D possibly matching TRBD1 (5 bases). From germline, CDR1 is GTSNPN and CDR2 SVGIG (reference sequence). CDR3 length equals 12 residues. Between the trimmed V and J ends, which lost 1 base and 4 bases, there was a span of 6 bases. The CDR3 region is CAWSEGADTQYF. The CDR3, as DNA: TGTGCCTGGAGTGAAGGGGCAGATACGCAGTATTTT.

The chain employs TRBV6-2 or TRBV6-3 and TRBJ2-6; D gene ambiguous. V was pared by 4 bases and J by 0 bases, with 10 bases between. The CDR3 length is 16 residues. CDR1 MNHEY and CDR2 SVGEGT come from the germline V gene. CDR3 residues: CASSWLLDSGANVLTF. The CDR3 DNA follows: TGTGCCAGCAGTTGGTTGTTAGACTCTGGGGCCAACGTCCTGACTTTC.

The CDR3 is CASSSLSGNTIYF. CDR3 in DNA: TGTGCCAGCAGCTCACTCTCTGGAAACACCATATATTTT. J is TRBJ1-3 and V is TRBV7-8; D not resolved. Germline CDR1 reads SGHVS; CDR2 reads FQNEAQ. Trimming left V 4 bases short and J 0 bases short, with 4 bases between. The CDR3 has 13 residues.

In its sample, this clonotype was seen a few times. This chain joins TRBV19 and TRBJ1-5; D might be TRBD1 (5 bases). The CDR3 sequence is 15 residues long. The V end lost 5 bases, the J end lost 3 bases, and 14 bases lay between the germline ends. Germline assignment: CDR1 LNHDA and CDR2 SQIVND (reference sequence). CDR3: CASSSPRGVNQPQHF. The CDR3 DNA reads as TGTGCCAGTAGTTCCCCCCGAGGGGTCAATCAGCCCCAGCATTTT.

The chain recombines TRBV7-2 with TRBJ2-7, with 8 bases identical to TRBD2. The germline V gene has CDR1 SGHTA and CDR2 FQGNSA. The junction had 11 bases not matched to a gene; V was cut back by 1 base and J by 3 bases. This CDR3 contains 17 residues. CDR3 amino acids: CASSLDPGLAGYYEQYF. CDR3 nucleotide sequence: TGTGCCAGCAGCTTAGACCCCGGTCTAGCGGGCTACTACGAGCAGTACTTC.

This clonotype was seen more than once but under ten times. The V gene is TRBV2, the J gene TRBJ1-2; D is possibly TRBD1 (6 bases). Germline V gene sequence: CDR1 SNHLY, CDR2 FYNNEI. The CDR3 contains 16 residues. V was pared by 4 bases and J by 4 bases, with 19 bases between. The CDR3 sequence is CASSVGGKGGGYGYTF. CDR3 in DNA: TGTGCCAGCAGTGTGGGGGGCAAAGGGGGTGGCTATGGCTACACCTTC.

This chain connects TRBV6-1 to TRBJ1-4, with no clear D. Germline V CDR1 and CDR2: MNHNS, SASEGT. The CDR3 spans 14 residues. V lost 2 bases and J lost 5, with 9 bases in between. The CDR3 DNA follows: TGTGCCAGCAGTGAAACGAGACACAATGAAAAACTGTTTTTT. Its protein product is CASSETRHNEKLFF.

The J gene is TRBJ2-1, the V gene TRBV27; 8 bases are shared with TRBD2. The CDR3 is made up of 15 amino acids. Germline V gene sequence: CDR1 MNHEY, CDR2 SMNVEV (reference sequence). V shed 3 bases and J 3 bases; nucleotides not matched to a gene: 4. The CDR3 here is CASSLSGLVYNEQFF. The CDR3 region has the DNA TGTGCCAGCAGTTTGTCGGGACTAGTCTACAATGAGCAGTTCTTC.

The chain is built from TRBV12-3 or TRBV12-4 and TRBJ2-7; TRBD2 matches at 10 bases. CDR3 length: 14 residues. Trimming at V came to 6 bases and at J to 6 bases, leaving 8 bases not matched to a gene. The CDR3 loop is CASRPSGSTIEQYF. The DNA of the CDR3 is TGTGCCAGCAGGCCTAGCGGGAGTACAATCGAGCAGTACTTC.

V is TRBV6-5 and J is TRBJ1-6; D gene unclear. Trimming shortened V by 7 bases and J by 8 bases, and 9 bases separated the two germline ends. Germline V gene sequence: CDR1 MNHEY, CDR2 SVGAGI. The CDR3 has 12 amino acids. CDR3 protein: CASKILDSPLHF. The CDR3 nucleotides read TGTGCCAGCAAGATACTCGATTCACCCCTCCACTTT.

The rearrangement links TRBV20-1 to TRBJ2-3; no clear D gene. Germline assignment: CDR1 DFQATT and CDR2 SNEGSKA (reference sequence). CDR3 length: 13 amino acids. The V end was cut by 6 bases, the J end by 6 bases, with 16 bases between. This chain's CDR3 is CSAEKRNGDTQYF. CDR3 nucleotide sequence: TGCAGTGCCGAAAAACGAAACGGGGATACGCAGTATTTT.

The J gene is TRBJ1-5, the V gene TRBV7-2, with D hard to call. Germline V gene lookup returns CDR1 SGHTA and CDR2 FQGNSA. V lost 7 bases and J 0 bases, leaving 7 bases between the germline ends. This CDR3 has 13 residues. In DNA form, the CDR3 reads TGTGCCAGCACCGTCTTTAGCAATCAGCCCCAGCATTTT. Translating it yields CASTVFSNQPQHF.

The rearrangement joins TRBV28 to TRBJ1-1; D possibly corresponds to TRBD1 (5 bases). Germline V CDR1 and CDR2: MDHEN, SYDVKM. The CDR3 is 14 residues long. The ends were cut back, 6 bases at V and 2 bases at J, with 13 bases in the middle. DNA for the CDR3: TGTGCCAGCAGCCCTGGCAGGGATAACACTGAAGCTTTCTTT. It is translated as CASSPGRDNTEAFF.